The rows below give T cell receptor beta chains drawn from one sample of a study of T cells in Graves' hyperthyroidism and ophthalmopathy. Via MiXCR, TCRdb re-called the multiplex PCR reads, giving one row per CDR3 protein. Found here are about 200,000 distinct CDR3 sequences, about a sixth of them singletons; the top ten hold roughly 49%. The specimen was blood. These receptors all come from a woman in her forties or fifties with Graves' hyperthyroidism. The CDR3 runs from the conserved cysteine through the conserved F or W. Each record gives: V gene, D gene, J gene, clone size, CDR3 DNA, CDR3 protein. D genes are given only for firm matches. The size field is filled for only some rows; it gives once, few, many or a size class.

TRBV6-4	TRBD2	TRBJ2-1	NA	TGTGCCAGCAGTGACAACAGCGGGATCAATGAGCAGTTCTTC	CASSDNSGINEQFF
TRBV12-3/TRBV12-4	TRBD2	TRBJ2-1	many	TGTGCCAGCACCAAGGGGGGACTAGCGGAGAACTCCTACAATGAGCAGTTCTTC	CASTKGGLAENSYNEQFF
TRBV5-1	NA	TRBJ2-3	many	TGCGCCAGCAGCCCAGGGTCGGCCGGCACAGATACGCAGTATTTT	CASSPGSAGTDTQYF
TRBV6-1	TRBD1	TRBJ1-1	many	TGTGCCAGCAGTAGACAGGGGAAGGCTTTCTTT	CASSRQGKAFF
TRBV19	NA	TRBJ2-7	few	TGTGCCAGTAGTACTCTCGGCTACGAGCAGTACTTC	CASSTLGYEQYF
TRBV11-2	NA	TRBJ2-7	NA	TGTGCCAGCAGCCCAATGGCTACTAGCTCCCATGAGCAGTACTTC	CASSPMATSSHEQYF
TRBV20-1	NA	TRBJ1-3	NA	TGCAGTGCTAGCCCAGGAAGCTCTGGAAACACCATATATTTT	CSASPGSSGNTIYF
TRBV19	TRBD1	TRBJ1-2	NA	TGTGCCAGTAGTTCGGGACAGGGGTACTATGGCTACACCTTC	CASSSGQGYYGYTF
TRBV6-4	TRBD2	TRBJ2-5	NA	TGTGCCAGCAGTCGCCGGGGGGGTAGAGTGGAGACCCAGTACTTC	CASSRRGGRVETQYF
TRBV20-1	TRBD1	TRBJ2-7	NA	TGCAGTGCTAGCCCCGGGACAGGGGGAACCTACGAGCAGTACTTC	CSASPGTGGTYEQYF
TRBV11-3	NA	TRBJ2-4	few	TGTGCCAGCAGCTACCTCGGGGCAGGGAAGGTGGAGGGCAAAAACATTCAGTACTTC	CASSYLGAGKVEGKNIQYF
TRBV12-3/TRBV12-4	TRBD1	TRBJ2-5	many	TGTGCCAGCAGCCCTGGGACAGGGACCCAAGAGACCCAGTACTTC	CASSPGTGTQETQYF
TRBV6-2/TRBV6-3	NA	TRBJ1-5	many	TGTGCCAGCACCCATATTTGGGCGGGGGGCTATAGCAATCAGCCCCAGCATTTT	CASTHIWAGGYSNQPQHF